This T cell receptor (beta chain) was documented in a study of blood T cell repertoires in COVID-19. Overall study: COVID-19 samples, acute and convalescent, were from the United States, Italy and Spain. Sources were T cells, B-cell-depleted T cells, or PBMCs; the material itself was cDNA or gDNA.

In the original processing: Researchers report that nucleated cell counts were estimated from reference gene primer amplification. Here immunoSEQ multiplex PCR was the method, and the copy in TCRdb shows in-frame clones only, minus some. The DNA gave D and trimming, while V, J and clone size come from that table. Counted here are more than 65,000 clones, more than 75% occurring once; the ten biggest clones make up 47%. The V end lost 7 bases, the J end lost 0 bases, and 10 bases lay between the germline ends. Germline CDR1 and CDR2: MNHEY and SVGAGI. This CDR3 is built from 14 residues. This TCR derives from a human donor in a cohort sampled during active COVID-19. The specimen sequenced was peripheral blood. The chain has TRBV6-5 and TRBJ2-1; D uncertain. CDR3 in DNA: TGTGCCAGCACCCCACGGAGCTCCTACAATGAGCAGTTCTTC. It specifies CASTPRSSYNEQFF.